These 20 T cell receptor beta chains share one sample of origin, sequenced in a study of CXCR3-negative and CXCR3-positive naive CD8 T cells. Study-level findings and limits: The study found more hydrophobic TRB CDR3s in CXCR3-positive naive cells than in CXCR3-negative naive cells.

All TRB cDNA libraries came from 5' RACE performed with UMI labels. TCRdb reprocessed the 5' RACE reads, with one entry per CDR3 protein and no DNA. The sample has under 5,500 distinct CDR3 sequences, and its top ten clones hold roughly 2.5%. These receptors' targets are unknown. The specimen was naive CXCR3+ CD8+ T cells from blood. Specified subset: CD45RO-CCR7+CD27+CD95- naive CD8+ T cells expressing CXCR3 (TNR3+). The source is a human donor in good health. Some clones in this sample may be carry-over from other donors' samples.

The V and J genes are TRBV5-1 and TRBJ2-3; TCRdb calls TRBD2, which cannot be checked without DNA. The CDR3 is 15 residues long. Looked up from germline, CDR1 is SGHRS and CDR2 is YFSETQ. The CDR3 is CASSRGSGSTDTQYF.

The CDR3 reads CASTLSRGPSDF. V and J are TRBV28 and TRBJ2-7; TCRdb's D call, TRBD1, is unchecked because there is no DNA. CDR1 is MDHEN and CDR2 is SYDVKM in the germline V gene. The CDR3 spans 12 residues.

The chain recombines TRBV12-3 or TRBV12-4 with TRBJ2-6. CDR3 length: 15 amino acids. The CDR3 is CASSLVISGANVLTF.

V is TRBV7-6 and J is TRBJ1-2; TCRdb gives TRBD1 as the D gene, but with no DNA this cannot be confirmed. Per germline, CDR1 SGHVS and CDR2 FNYEAQ. CDR3 length equals 14 residues. The chain's CDR3 is CASSLRDSSVGYTF.

This clonotype is called medium-sized (0.01 to 0.1%) based on its frequency. The CDR3 region is CSVEGILAAGTVNEQFF. The rearrangement joins TRBV29-1 to TRBJ2-1; checking the TCRdb D call of TRBD2 is not possible without DNA. The CDR3 is 17 residues long. CDR1 and CDR2 from the germline V gene are SQVTM and ANQGSEA.

This clonotype counts as medium-sized (0.01 to 0.1%) by frequency. The chain combines TRBV20-1 with TRBJ2-1; TCRdb lists TRBD2, though no DNA is available to test this call. The CDR3 runs 14 residues. Germline CDR1 DFQATT, CDR2 SNEGSKA (reference sequence). CDR3 sequence reads: CSARQTSGHNEQFF.

This clonotype registers medium-sized by frequency. This chain links TRBV28 with TRBJ2-7; TCRdb designates TRBD2, a call that cannot be tested without DNA. The length of the CDR3 is 13 residues. Per germline, CDR1 MDHEN and CDR2 SYDVKM. The CDR3 here is CASSPDGLYEQYF.

The chain employs TRBV5-1 and TRBJ2-7; the TCRdb call, TRBD1, lacks DNA for checking. The CDR3 loop spans 13 amino acids. Looked up from germline, CDR1 is SGHRS and CDR2 is YFSETQ. CDR3 amino acids: CASSQGTDYEQYF.

In terms of frequency, this clonotype is medium-sized. This sequence joins TRBV11-2 and TRBJ2-1; as DNA is missing, the TRBD2 call by TCRdb cannot be tested. Per germline, CDR1 SGHAT and CDR2 FQNNGV. The CDR3 has 14 residues. The CDR3 is CASSRLARHNEQFF.

By frequency, this clonotype is medium-sized. V usage is TRBV7-9 and J usage is TRBJ2-5; TCRdb reports TRBD2, a call that lacks DNA to check it against. CDR1 SEHNR and CDR2 FQNEAQ come from the germline V gene (reference sequence). The CDR3 consists of 15 residues. The chain's CDR3 is CASSALLDPQETQYF. Looking up the rest from reference TRBV7-9 and TRBJ2-5 gives the full variable domain: DTGVSQNPRHKITKRGQNVTFRCDPISEHNRLYWYRQTLGQGPEFLTYFQNEAQLEKSRLLSDRFSAERPKGSFSTLEIQRTEQGDSAMYLCASSALLDPQETQYFGPGTRLLVL.

This chain joins TRBV5-1 and TRBJ1-2. This CDR3 region has 15 residues. CDR1 and CDR2 from the germline V gene are SGHRS and YFSETQ. CDR3 protein: CASSGGALTVDGYTF.

This rearrangement joins TRBV9 to TRBJ2-7; absent DNA, TCRdb's TRBD2 call cannot be checked. CDR1 is SGDLS and CDR2 is YYNGEE in the germline V gene. The CDR3 is 14 residues long. The CDR3 here is CASSGLAGVNEQYF.

The chain combines TRBV11-1 with TRBJ1-4. Germline assignment: CDR1 SGHAT and CDR2 FQDESV (reference sequence). This CDR3 has 16 residues. CDR3 region: CASSPEVRHRSEKLFF.

The J gene is TRBJ2-1, the V gene TRBV7-2. This CDR3 has 12 residues. Germline-derived CDR1 and CDR2 are SGHTA and FQGNSA. CDR3 protein: CASSPSLGEQFF.

V usage is TRBV5-1 and J usage is TRBJ2-3. The CDR3 totals 14 residues. Germline V gene sequence: CDR1 SGHRS, CDR2 YFSETQ. CDR3 residues: CASRGEQSTDTQYF.

Considering frequency, this clonotype is medium-sized. The rearrangement joins TRBV7-9 to TRBJ1-2. This CDR3 has 13 residues. CDR1 is SEHNR and CDR2 is FQNEAQ in the germline V gene (reference sequence). CDR3 loop: CASSLAGVYGYTF.

V gene TRBV25-1 combines with J gene TRBJ2-2. Germline V gives CDR1 MGHDK, CDR2 SYGVNS. The CDR3 runs to 11 residues. CDR3 sequence: CASSAAGELFF.

This clonotype counts as medium-sized by frequency. The J gene is TRBJ2-1, the V gene TRBV5-1; TCRdb outputs TRBD1, but without DNA this stays unchecked. The CDR3 is 16 amino acids. Germline CDR1 is SGHRS and CDR2 is YFSETQ. The CDR3 is CASSSPGGQGSYEQFF.

This clonotype is deemed medium-sized (0.01 to 0.1%) by its frequency. This chain connects TRBV27 to TRBJ2-1; the D call from TCRdb, TRBD2, cannot be confirmed without DNA. Germline lookup yields CDR1 MNHEY and CDR2 SMNVEV (reference sequence). The CDR3 has 14 residues. The CDR3 loop reads CASSLTGLANEQFF.

The chain joins TRBV21-1 to TRBJ2-7; TCRdb returns TRBD1, unconfirmable since there is no DNA. TRBV21-1 is labeled a pseudogene. The CDR3 totals 15 residues. CDR3 protein: CASTVRQGPSYEQYF.